This entry concerns a single TCR beta chain. As originally analysed: Scientists estimated how many nucleated cells there were by amplifying reference gene primers. Sequencing used immunoSEQ multiplex PCR; TCRdb keeps in-frame clones, though not all of them. From that table come the V and J calls and clone size; the DNA was used to work out D and trimming. In the table there are 300,000 to 400,000 clones, around 90% of which are singletons. This record belongs to a study of blood T cell repertoires in COVID-19. Study information: Acute and convalescent COVID-19 samples came from the United States, Italy and Spain.

Recovered status in Cohort 3 required two negative PCRs, clearance, or symptom resolution. Trimming removed 6 bases at V and 2 bases at J, with 20 bases between. CDR3 length: 17 amino acids. The germline V gene encodes CDR1 MDHEN and CDR2 SYDVKM. The sample taken for sequencing was PBMCs or T cells enriched from blood (not recorded which). The rearrangement joins TRBV28 to TRBJ1-5, with D possibly being TRBD1 (6 bases). The receptor was derived from a man aged 60 to 69 who had recovered from COVID-19. CDR3 residues: CASSRTLLGAGNQPQHF. The CDR3 nucleotides are TGTGCCAGCAGCCGGACCCTCCTGGGGGCCGGCAATCAGCCCCAGCATTTT.